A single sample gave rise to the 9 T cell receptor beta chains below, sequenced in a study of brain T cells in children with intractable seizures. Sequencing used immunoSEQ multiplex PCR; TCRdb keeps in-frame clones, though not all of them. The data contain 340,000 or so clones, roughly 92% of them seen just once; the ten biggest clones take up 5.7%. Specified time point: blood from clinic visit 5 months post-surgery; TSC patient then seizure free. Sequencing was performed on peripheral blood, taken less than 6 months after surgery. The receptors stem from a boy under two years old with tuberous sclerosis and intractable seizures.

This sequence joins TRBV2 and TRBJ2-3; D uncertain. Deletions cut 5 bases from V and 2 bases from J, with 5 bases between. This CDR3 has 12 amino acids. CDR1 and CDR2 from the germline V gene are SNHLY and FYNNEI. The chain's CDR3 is CASSPDTDTQYF. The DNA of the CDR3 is TGTGCCAGCAGTCCGGACACAGATACGCAGTATTTT.

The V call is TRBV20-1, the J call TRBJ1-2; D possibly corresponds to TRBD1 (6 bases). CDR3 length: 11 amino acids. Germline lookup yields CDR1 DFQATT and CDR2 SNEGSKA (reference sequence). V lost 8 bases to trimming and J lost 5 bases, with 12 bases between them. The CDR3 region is CSPGGAYGYTF. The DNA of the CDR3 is TGCAGTCCTGGGGGGGCTTATGGCTACACCTTC.

The DNA of the CDR3 is TGTGCCAGCAGCTTAGCGGGGGGCCTACAAGAGACCCAGTACTTC. It encodes CASSLAGGLQETQYF. The J gene is TRBJ2-5, the V gene TRBV7-2, with D possibly being TRBD1 or TRBD2 (6 bases each). Germline V lookup: CDR1 SGHTA, CDR2 FQGNSA. Deletions cut 0 bases from V and 2 bases from J, with 10 bases between. This CDR3 comprises 15 residues.

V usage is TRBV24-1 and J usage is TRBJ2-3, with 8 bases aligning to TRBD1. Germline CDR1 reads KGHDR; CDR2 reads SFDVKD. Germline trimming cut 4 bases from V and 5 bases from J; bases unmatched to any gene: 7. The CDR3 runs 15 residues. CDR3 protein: CATSEPGQARDTQYF. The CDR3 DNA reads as TGTGCCACCAGTGAGCCGGGACAGGCGAGAGATACGCAGTATTTT.

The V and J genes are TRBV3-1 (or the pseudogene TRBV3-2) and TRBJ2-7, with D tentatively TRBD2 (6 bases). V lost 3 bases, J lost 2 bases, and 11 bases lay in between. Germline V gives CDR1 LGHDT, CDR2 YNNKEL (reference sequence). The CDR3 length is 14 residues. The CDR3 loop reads CASSHDRLAYEQYF. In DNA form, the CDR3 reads TGTGCCAGCAGCCATGACCGACTAGCCTACGAGCAGTACTTC.

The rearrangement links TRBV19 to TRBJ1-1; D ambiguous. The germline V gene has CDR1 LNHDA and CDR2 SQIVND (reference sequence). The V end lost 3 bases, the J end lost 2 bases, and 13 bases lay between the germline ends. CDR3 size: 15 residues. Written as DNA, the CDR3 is TGTGCCAGTAGTATTCTAGCCGGACTCAACACTGAAGCTTTCTTT. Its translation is CASSILAGLNTEAFF.

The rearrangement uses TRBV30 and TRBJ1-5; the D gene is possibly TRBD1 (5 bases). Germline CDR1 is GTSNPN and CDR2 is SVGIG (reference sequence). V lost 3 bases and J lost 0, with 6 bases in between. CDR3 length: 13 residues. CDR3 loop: CAWRGVSNQPQHF. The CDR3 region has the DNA TGTGCCTGGAGGGGGGTTAGCAATCAGCCCCAGCATTTT.

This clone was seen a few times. CDR3 coding DNA: TGTGCCAGCAGCCCGGGGGATGAAAAACTGTTTTTT. Protein sequence: CASSPGDEKLFF. The chain couples TRBV7-9 to TRBJ1-4, with D perhaps matching TRBD1 (5 bases). Germline V gene lookup returns CDR1 SEHNR and CDR2 FQNEAQ (reference sequence). CDR3 length: 12 amino acids. Trimming took 5 bases from V and 6 from J, leaving 7 bases between them. The whole variable domain, filled in from reference TRBV7-9 and TRBJ1-4, reads DTGVSQNPRHKITKRGQNVTFRCDPISEHNRLYWYRQTLGQGPEFLTYFQNEAQLEKSRLLSDRFSAERPKGSFSTLEIQRTEQGDSAMYLCASSPGDEKLFFGSGTQLSVL.

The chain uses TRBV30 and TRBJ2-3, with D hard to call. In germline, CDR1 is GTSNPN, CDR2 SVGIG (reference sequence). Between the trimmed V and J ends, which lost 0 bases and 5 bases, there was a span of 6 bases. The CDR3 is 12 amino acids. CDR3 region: CAWSVLGDTQYF. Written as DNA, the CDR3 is TGTGCCTGGAGTGTCCTCGGAGATACGCAGTATTTT.